The T cell receptor beta chain under discussion was sequenced for a study of shared T cell receptors in the human thymus. Sequenced by immunoSEQ multiplex PCR; TCRdb stores in-frame clones only, minus some. The data contain just under 550,000 clones, approximately 78% of them singletons. CDR1 and CDR2 from the germline V gene are GTSNPN and SVGIG (reference sequence). The germline V and J ends were trimmed by 3 bases and 3 bases, with 21 bases remaining between them. The CDR3 extends over 16 amino acids. This sample was shared with a second study, whose subject was human thymus T cells. As that study records: Healthy Finnish infants having corrective surgery for congenital heart defects served as donors. In corrective heart surgery, resections were taken, and these provided the thymus tissue. Unrelated people showed highly overlapping thymic repertoires, related research reported.

This clonotype was sampled from a boy under two years old with a congenital heart defect. J is TRBJ2-7 and V is TRBV30; D not certain. Sequencing was done on a sample of thymocytes. The CDR3 bases are TGTGCCTGGAGCGGCCAAAGTACAGTAAGCCTCTACGAGCAGTACTTC. Translated: CAWSGQSTVSLYEQYF.